These T cell receptor beta chains were read from a single sample in a study of T cell responses to AZD1222 COVID-19 vaccine. Some clones are missing from TCRdb's copy, which holds only in-frame ones; the method was immunoSEQ multiplex PCR. This sample carries about 110,000 clones, 70% to 90% of them seen once, and the ten largest clones take under 3.5%. Material: peripheral blood, obtained on day 0 of AZD1222 vaccination. Receptors were obtained from an adult in good health. The CDR3 runs from the conserved cysteine through the conserved F or W. The D gene is left open where the match is weak. The listing skips clone size in some rows; elsewhere it reads once, few, many or a size class.

>TRBJ2-6|NA|NA|TRBV20-1
CSASHGANVLTF
TGCAGTGCTAGTCATGGGGCCAACGTCCTGACTTTC
>TRBJ2-3|NA|NA|TRBV4-1
CPPSRLGGEGDTQYF
TGCCCCCCCAGCCGTCTAGGGGGGGAAGGGGATACGCAGTATTTT
>TRBJ2-7|NA|NA|TRBV7-6
CASSLEEVAHEQYF
TGTGCCAGCAGCTTAGAGGAAGTAGCCCACGAGCAGTACTTC
>TRBJ2-1|NA|NA|TRBV15
CATSRDILSSYNEQFF
TGTGCCACCAGCAGAGATATCCTGAGCTCCTACAATGAGCAGTTCTTC
>TRBJ1-6|NA|NA|TRBV7-9
CASQRRTEENSPLHF
TGTGCCAGCCAACGGAGGACAGAGGAAAATTCACCCCTCCACTTT
>TRBJ2-1|NA|NA|TRBV7-8
CASSLAEAPYNEQFF
TGTGCCAGCAGCTTAGCGGAGGCTCCCTACAATGAGCAGTTCTTC
>TRBJ2-7|NA|TRBD1|TRBV7-2
CASSTRTGTPNEQYF
TGTGCCAGCAGCACACGGACAGGGACGCCCAACGAGCAGTACTTC
>TRBJ1-2|NA|NA|TRBV18
CASSPRQNYGYTF
TGTGCCAGCTCACCAAGACAGAACTATGGCTACACCTTC
>TRBJ1-2|NA|TRBD1|TRBV7-7
CASTPLRTGNNYGYTF
TGTGCTAGCACCCCCCTGAGGACAGGGAATAACTATGGCTACACCTTC
>TRBJ1-3|NA|TRBD1|TRBV29-1
CSVSGQKDSGNTIYF
TGCAGCGTTTCGGGACAGAAAGACTCTGGAAACACCATATATTTT
>TRBJ2-7|NA|NA|TRBV5-1
CASSGLQGTYEQYF
TGCGCCAGCAGCGGATTACAGGGTACCTACGAGCAGTACTTC
>TRBJ2-1|few|TRBD1|TRBV18
CASSPRTGQYEQFF
TGTGCCAGCTCACCTAGGACAGGGCAATATGAGCAGTTCTTC
>TRBJ2-7|NA|NA|TRBV10-3
CAISDRGLYEQYF
TGTGCCATCAGTGACAGGGGCCTCTACGAGCAGTACTTC
>TRBJ2-2|NA|NA|TRBV14
CASSQDRGSNTGELFF
TGTGCCAGCAGCCAAGATAGAGGTTCGAACACCGGGGAGCTGTTTTTT
>TRBJ2-4|NA|NA|TRBV27
CASSPALTKNIQYF
TGTGCCAGCAGTCCGGCATTAACCAAAAACATTCAGTACTTC
>TRBJ2-5|NA|NA|TRBV9
CASSRDTSSGTQYF
TGTGCCAGCAGCCGGGACACTTCTTCAGGGACCCAGTACTTC
>TRBJ1-5|NA|TRBD1|TRBV19
CASGPGQGSDQPQHF
TGTGCCAGTGGACCCGGACAGGGAAGTGATCAGCCCCAGCATTTT
>TRBJ2-7|once|NA|TRBV7-2
CASSLGAGSSYEQYF
TGTGCCAGCAGCTTAGGGGCAGGGAGCTCCTACGAGCAGTACTTC
>TRBJ2-7|NA|NA|TRBV11-3
CASSLGGSSYEQYF
TGTGCCAGCAGCTTGGGGGGAAGTAGTTACGAGCAGTACTTC
>TRBJ1-5|NA|NA|TRBV4-3
CASSQNPYSNQPQHF
TGCGCCAGCAGCCAGAATCCGTATAGCAATCAGCCCCAGCATTTT
>TRBJ1-1|NA|NA|TRBV10-3
CAISGEVNTEAFF
TGTGCCATCAGTGGTGAGGTGAACACTGAAGCTTTCTTT
>TRBJ1-1|NA|NA|TRBV29-1
CSVARMGTEAFF
TGCAGCGTTGCGCGGATGGGGACTGAAGCTTTCTTT
>TRBJ1-6|NA|NA|TRBV28
CASSSSSGRRNSPLHF
TGTGCCAGCAGTTCCTCTTCAGGGCGTAGGAATTCACCCCTCCACTTT
>TRBJ1-4|NA|NA|TRBV30
CAWRPRGAVEKLFF
TGTGCCTGGAGGCCCCGGGGGGCAGTTGAAAAACTGTTTTTT
>TRBJ1-5|NA|NA|TRBV28
CASRREGQGTQPQHF
TGTGCCAGCCGGCGGGAGGGGCAGGGGACTCAGCCCCAGCATTTT
>TRBJ2-2|NA|TRBD2|TRBV19
CASSRREGTGELFF
TGTGCCAGTAGTCGAAGGGAGGGCACCGGGGAGCTGTTTTTT
>TRBJ1-4|NA|NA|TRBV6-2/TRBV6-3
CASSYSYLGQGVFF
TGTGCCAGCAGTTACTCGTATCTGGGGCAGGGTGTGTTTTTT
>TRBJ2-2|NA|NA|TRBV5-1
CASSLEGDDTGELFF
TGCGCCAGCAGCTTGGAGGGGGACGACACCGGGGAGCTGTTTTTT
>TRBJ2-6|few|NA|TRBV4-3
CASSQAGGPSGNSGANVLTF
TGCGCCAGCAGCCAAGCCGGGGGCCCCTCGGGGAACTCTGGGGCCAACGTCCTGACTTTC
>TRBJ1-2|few|TRBD1|TRBV5-6
CASSLRDRAGTF
TGTGCCAGCAGCCTGCGGGACAGGGCGGGAACCTTC
>TRBJ1-6|NA|NA|TRBV2
CASCLAGHNSPLHF
TGTGCCAGTTGCCTGGCAGGTCATAATTCACCCCTCCACTTT
>TRBJ2-1|NA|TRBD2|TRBV7-8
CASSLGDLKREPNEQFF
TGTGCCAGCAGCTTAGGGGACTTAAAGCGGGAGCCCAATGAGCAGTTCTTC
>TRBJ1-1|NA|NA|TRBV3-1/TRBV3-2
CATSSGGGEAFF
TGTGCTACTTCGTCGGGGGGAGGGGAAGCTTTCTTT
>TRBJ2-2|NA|TRBD1|TRBV28
CASSRRTGGTGELFF
TGTGCCAGCAGCCGACGTACAGGGGGCACCGGGGAGCTGTTTTTT
>TRBJ2-1|once|TRBD2|TRBV18
CASSRRTDLAGQHEQFF
TGTGCCAGCTCACGACGGACGGACCTAGCGGGCCAGCATGAGCAGTTCTTC
>TRBJ2-1|NA|TRBD1|TRBV7-9
CASSDLTGQQFF
TGTGCCAGCAGCGATTTGACAGGGCAGCAGTTCTTC
>TRBJ1-1|NA|TRBD1|TRBV29-1
CSVENPGGGGTEAFF
TGCAGCGTTGAAAATCCAGGGGGGGGAGGCACTGAAGCTTTCTTT
>TRBJ2-1|NA|NA|TRBV5-1
CASSFTPPYNEQFF
TGCGCCAGCAGCTTTACTCCTCCCTACAATGAGCAGTTCTTC
>TRBJ1-2|NA|NA|TRBV5-6
CASSLAGPLDYGYTF
TGTGCCAGCAGCTTGGCTGGTCCGTTGGACTATGGCTACACCTTC
>TRBJ1-6|NA|NA|TRBV6-1
CASSEVSNSPLHF
TGTGCCAGCAGTGAAGTCAGCAATTCACCCCTCCACTTT
>TRBJ2-4|NA|TRBD1|TRBV7-8
CASSFTGGNIQYF
TGTGCCAGCAGCTTTACAGGGGGGAACATTCAGTACTTC
>TRBJ2-7|NA|TRBD1|TRBV9
CASSSQTGEDEQYF
TGTGCCAGCAGCTCCCAGACAGGGGAGGACGAGCAGTACTTC
>TRBJ2-7|NA|NA|TRBV7-5
CARSSRRDYEQYF
TGTGCCAGAAGCTCCCGAAGGGACTACGAGCAGTACTTC
>TRBJ2-1|NA|TRBD1|TRBV7-2
CASSSTGTGADNEQFF
TGTGCCAGCAGCTCCACCGGGACAGGGGCGGACAATGAGCAGTTCTTC
>TRBJ2-3|NA|NA|TRBV7-3
CASSSQKTDTQYF
TGTGCCAGCAGCTCACAAAAAACAGATACGCAGTATTTT
>TRBJ2-5|NA|TRBD2|TRBV18
CASSPRGVQETQYF
TGTGCCAGCTCACCGCGGGGGGTGCAAGAGACCCAGTACTTC
>TRBJ1-2|NA|NA|TRBV19
CASSINPLEGQRSGYTF
TGTGCCAGTAGTATAAACCCCCTAGAAGGGCAGAGAAGCGGCTACACCTTC
>TRBJ1-4|NA|NA|TRBV2
CASRGNLNEKLFF
TGTGCCAGCAGGGGGAACCTTAATGAAAAACTGTTTTTT
>TRBJ2-1|NA|TRBD2|TRBV25-1
CASSEYKGTSRNEQFF
TGTGCCAGCAGTGAATATAAGGGGACTAGTCGGAATGAGCAGTTCTTC
>TRBJ1-4|once|TRBD1|TRBV11-1
CASSRQGATNEKLFF
TGTGCCAGCAGCAGACAGGGAGCAACTAATGAAAAACTGTTTTTT
>TRBJ1-3|NA|NA|TRBV27
CASMSTGNTIYF
TGTGCCAGCATGTCTACTGGAAACACCATATATTTT
>TRBJ2-7|NA|TRBD1|TRBV27
CASGRQGRVFGEQYF
TGTGCCAGCGGCCGACAGGGAAGGGTGTTCGGGGAGCAGTACTTC
>TRBJ1-3|NA|TRBD1|TRBV11-2
CASSLDQGGSAGNTIYF
TGTGCCAGCAGCTTAGATCAGGGGGGATCAGCTGGAAACACCATATATTTT
>TRBJ2-7|NA|NA|TRBV27
CASSGGRSSYEQYF
TGTGCCAGCAGTGGGGGACGTAGCTCCTACGAGCAGTACTTC